The next 30 T cell receptor beta chains were all read from a single sample in a study of blood T cells in healthy people across ages. Combining a sample-barcoded 5' primer with a J-beta primer mix, a second PCR ran for about 7 to 11 cycles. TCRdb processed the 5' RACE reads anew with MiXCR; each CDR3 protein has one entry. The data hold around 800,000 distinct CDR3 sequences, with about 45% observed a single time. The specimen was blood. These receptors were obtained from a man aged 80 or over in good health.

The chain couples TRBV24-1 to TRBJ2-1; tentatively, D is TRBD2 (6 bases). V was cut by 3 bases and J by 0 bases, with 17 bases left in between. The CDR3 sequence is 18 residues long. Per the germline V gene, CDR1 is KGHDR and CDR2 is SFDVKD. The DNA of the CDR3 is TGTGCCACCAGTGATAAAAAGCGGGCCCTTAGCTCCTACAATGAGCAGTTCTTC. Protein: CATSDKKRALSSYNEQFF.

The gene calls are TRBV15 and TRBJ1-6; D unclear. Germline CDR1 is LNHNV and CDR2 is YYDKDF (reference sequence). Trimming removed 3 bases at V and 13 bases at J, with 13 bases between. The CDR3 length is 13 residues. The CDR3 DNA follows: TGTGCCACCAGCAGGTCGCCGGGTGATCCCCTCCACTTT. It specifies CATSRSPGDPLHF.

This clonotype was picked up a small number of times. The genes are TRBV5-1 and TRBJ1-2; D is uncertain. The CDR3 consists of 13 residues. CDR1 is SGHRS and CDR2 is YFSETQ in the germline V gene. V lost 5 bases and J lost 8, with 16 bases in between. The chain's CDR3 is CASRDPAKAGYTF. The CDR3 DNA follows: TGCGCCAGCAGAGACCCAGCAAAGGCGGGCTACACCTTC.

A note on this clonotype: Mismatch with germline at one junction end may stem from a read error. The V gene is TRBV11-1, the J gene TRBJ2-1; D is unclear. The CDR3 runs 11 residues. Per germline, CDR1 SGHAT and CDR2 FQDESV (reference sequence). The CDR3 protein is CASSLNNERFF. The CDR3 region has the DNA TGTGCCAGCAGCCTAAACAATGAGCGGTTCTTC.

Only a few counts were recorded for this clonotype. V usage is TRBV7-2 and J usage is TRBJ2-5, with 7 positions matching TRBD1. In germline, CDR1 is SGHTA, CDR2 FQGNSA. With 1 base clipped from V and 5 bases from J, the junction kept 4 bases outside the gene matches. CDR3 length: 14 amino acids. CDR3 sequence (DNA): TGTGCCAGCAGCTTAGGACAGGGCTGGGAGACCCAGTACTTC. Translation: CASSLGQGWETQYF.

This clonotype was found once. The chain couples TRBV5-6 to TRBJ2-7; 9 nucleotides line up with TRBD1. The CDR3 consists of 15 residues. V shed 4 bases, J shed 4 bases, and the junction held 9 bases outside the gene matches. Germline-derived CDR1 and CDR2 are SGHDT and YYEEEE. CDR3 DNA sequence: TGTGCCAGCAGCAGTATCGGGACAGGGTTGTACGAGCAGTACTTC. It specifies CASSSIGTGLYEQYF.

This clonotype occurred many times. The chain employs TRBV14 and TRBJ2-1, with TRBD1 matching 8 bases. The CDR3 consists of 20 residues. Germline CDR1 reads SGHDN; CDR2 reads FVKESK. The J segment lost 9 bases and the V segment lost 4 bases, leaving 26 bases of the junction unmatched. In nucleotides, the CDR3 is TGTGCCAGCAGCCGAGTTCAGTCCCGGGACAGGCCGGGACTTAGAGGTGAGCAGTTCTTC. It translates to CASSRVQSRDRPGLRGEQFF.

V gene TRBV3-1 combines with J gene TRBJ2-5, with D unresolved. The V gene's germline CDR1 is LGHDT and CDR2 YNNKEL (reference sequence). The CDR3 spans 13 residues. Trimming shortened V by 4 bases and J by 3 bases, and 9 bases separated the two germline ends. CDR3 coding DNA: TGTGCCAGCAGCCTGGCGGCGGAAGAGACCCAGTACTTC. Translated: CASSLAAEETQYF.

This clonotype has just a few counts. The V gene is TRBV7-9, the J gene TRBJ1-1; tentative D call: TRBD1 (5 bases). V was cut by 6 bases and J by 3 bases, with 14 bases left in between. The CDR3 has 14 residues. CDR1 and CDR2 from the germline V gene are SEHNR and FQNEAQ (reference sequence). CDR3 nucleotides: TGTGCCAGCAGTCAAACCCTAGGGGACACTGAAGCTTTCTTT. Translated: CASSQTLGDTEAFF.

The genes are TRBV5-1 and TRBJ2-3; possible D gene TRBD2, 6 bases. V lost 2 bases and J 4 bases, leaving 14 bases between the germline ends. This CDR3 has 15 amino acids. The germline gives CDR1 SGHRS, CDR2 YFSETQ. This CDR3 reads CASSFADGSADTQYF. The CDR3 DNA reads as TGCGCCAGCAGCTTTGCGGACGGGAGCGCAGATACGCAGTATTTT.

Here the CDR3 reads CSVAGTGMRNEQFF. CDR3 in DNA: TGCAGCGTAGCCGGGACAGGGATGCGAAATGAGCAGTTCTTC. This chain uses TRBV29-1 with TRBJ2-1; TRBD1 agrees at 9 bases. Germline CDR1 is SQVTM and CDR2 is ANQGSEA. The junction had 10 bases not matched to a gene; V was cut back by 6 bases and J by 7 bases. The CDR3 is 14 amino acids.

Remarks on this clonotype: Possible read error: a much larger clone is one base away. The CDR3 loop is CASSFGQGWDEQYF. The CDR3 nucleotides read TGCGCCAGCAGCTTCGGACAGGGGTGGGATGAGCAGTACTTC. V usage is TRBV5-1 and J usage is TRBJ2-5; the match to TRBD1 covers 9 bases. Germline CDR1 SGHRS, CDR2 YFSETQ. CDR3 length: 14 amino acids. Trimming removed 2 bases from V and 11 bases from J; junction bases left unmatched: 10.

The chain joins TRBV12-3 or TRBV12-4 to TRBJ2-5, with 11 bases that match TRBD1. The J call could be wrong; TRBJ2-7 is a better fit for the DNA end. The CDR3 runs to 16 residues. In DNA form, the CDR3 reads TGTGCCAGCACCAACGGAGGAGGACAGGGGGCATACGAGCAGTACTTC. This translates into CASTNGGGQGAYEQYF.

This clonotype was seen at least ten times. CDR3 in amino acids: CASRHWDGRDHEQYF. The CDR3, as DNA: TGTGCCAGCAGACATTGGGACGGGAGGGACCACGAGCAGTACTTC. The rearrangement links TRBV28 to TRBJ2-7; TRBD2 matches 8 bases. The CDR3 runs 15 residues. Per germline, CDR1 MDHEN and CDR2 SYDVKM. V shed 6 bases, J shed 5 bases, and the junction held 12 bases outside the gene matches.

This clonotype was detected only a few times. The chain has TRBV7-6 and TRBJ2-7, with 10 positions matching TRBD1. The J call is in doubt because the DNA end fits TRBJ2-5 better. This CDR3 has 15 residues. CDR1 and CDR2 from the germline V gene are SGHVS and FNYEAQ. In DNA form, the CDR3 reads TGTGCCAGCAGCTTAGCCGGACAGGGGGAAGAGACCCAGTACTTC. This gives the protein CASSLAGQGEETQYF.

This clonotype occurred a few times. The V gene is TRBV7-9, the J gene TRBJ2-3, with D perhaps assigned TRBD1 or TRBD2 (6 bases each). The CDR3 spans 14 residues. The V gene's germline CDR1 is SEHNR and CDR2 FQNEAQ (reference sequence). The V end lost 8 bases, the J end lost 2 bases, and 14 bases lay between the germline ends. The CDR3 nucleotides read TGTGCCAGCTTGGAGGGGGTAGCCACAGATACGCAGTATTTT. This sequence encodes CASLEGVATDTQYF.

This clonotype was seen a handful of times. This rearrangement joins TRBV12-3 or TRBV12-4 to TRBJ1-6; D is unresolved. This CDR3 comprises 17 residues. Trimming left V 5 bases short and J 0 bases short, with 14 bases between. CDR3 residues: CASSPAATSSYNSPLHF. The DNA for the CDR3 is TGTGCCAGCAGTCCCGCGGCGACAAGCTCCTATAATTCACCCCTCCACTTT.

In its sample, this clonotype was seen once. The rearrangement links TRBV27 to TRBJ2-2; 7 positions agree with TRBD1. Germline V gene data show CDR1 as MNHEY and CDR2 as SMNVEV (reference sequence). Trimming at V came to 5 bases and at J to 5 bases, leaving 14 bases not matched to a gene. CDR3 length: 17 amino acids. Written as DNA, the CDR3 is TGTGCCAGCAGTCCCGTGACAGGGCACCCTTGGACCGGGGAGCTGTTTTTT. This encodes CASSPVTGHPWTGELFF.

As regards this clonotype: Since a much larger clone is just one base distant, this may be a read error. The V and J genes are TRBV27 and TRBJ2-1; 9 bases match TRBD1. Germline lookup yields CDR1 MNHEY and CDR2 SMNVEV (reference sequence). CDR3 length equals 15 residues. V lost 6 bases to trimming and J lost 1 base; unmatched junction nucleotides: 4. The CDR3, as DNA: TGTGCCAGCAGGCCCGGGACAGGGTCCTACAATGAGCAGTTCTTC. This sequence encodes CASRPGTGSYNEQFF.

The chain uses TRBV4-1 and TRBJ1-1, with D hard to call. V was pared by 0 bases and J by 7 bases, with 12 bases between. The CDR3 is made up of 14 amino acids. The germline V gene encodes CDR1 MGHRA and CDR2 YSYEKL. The CDR3 reads CASSQEITEGEAFF. Written as DNA, the CDR3 is TGCGCCAGCAGCCAAGAGATCACGGAAGGTGAAGCTTTCTTT.

CDR3 protein: CATSRGTSGSYTDTQYF. CDR3 coding DNA: TGTGCCACCAGCCGAGGGACTAGCGGGAGTTACACAGATACGCAGTATTTT. The rearrangement links TRBV24-1 to TRBJ2-3, with 14 bases aligning to TRBD2. Germline V gene data show CDR1 as KGHDR and CDR2 as SFDVKD. Trimming cost V 7 bases and J 2 bases; bases outside gene matches: 7. The CDR3 sequence is 17 residues long.

The chain couples TRBV5-1 to TRBJ2-7, with 7 bases identical to TRBD1. V lost 4 bases and J lost 6; bases outside the gene matches: 7. The CDR3 is 13 residues long. Germline CDR1 reads SGHRS; CDR2 reads YFSETQ. The CDR3 loop is CASSTGDAGEQYF. Written as DNA, the CDR3 is TGCGCCAGCAGCACAGGGGACGCGGGCGAGCAGTACTTC.

In this sample, this clonotype turned up once. At one end, the junction sequence differs from germline, possibly due to a read error. The chain is built from TRBV7-2 and TRBJ2-7; 8 bases fit TRBD2. The germline V gene encodes CDR1 SGHTA and CDR2 FQGNSA. The CDR3 consists of 14 residues. DNA for the CDR3: TGTGCCGGCAGCTCGGGACTAGGATACTACGAGCAGTACTTC. This gives the protein CAGSSGLGYYEQYF.

The J gene is TRBJ1-6, the V gene TRBV4-2, with 8 nucleotides matching TRBD1. The germline V gene has CDR1 LGHNA and CDR2 YNFKEQ. The CDR3 runs 15 residues. With 0 bases clipped from V and 7 bases from J, the junction kept 2 bases outside the gene matches. CDR3 in amino acids: CASSQETGVNSPLHF. CDR3 nucleotides: TGTGCCAGCAGCCAAGAGACAGGGGTAAATTCACCCCTCCACTTT.

The chain is built from TRBV20-1 and TRBJ2-3, with TRBD1 matching over 7 bases. After removal of 5 bases from V and 0 bases from J, the junction contained 8 bases not matched to a gene. Germline lookup yields CDR1 DFQATT and CDR2 SNEGSKA (reference sequence). CDR3 size: 15 residues. The DNA of the CDR3 is TGCAGTGCTCCCAGACAGGGCGTTAGCACAGATACGCAGTATTTT. Its translation: CSAPRQGVSTDTQYF.

Many counts were recorded for this clonotype. J is TRBJ2-5 and V is TRBV5-1; D unclear. Germline-derived CDR1 and CDR2 are SGHRS and YFSETQ. The ends were cut back, 3 bases at V and 0 bases at J, with 9 bases in the middle. This CDR3 contains 14 residues. CDR3: CASSWGRNQETQYF. The CDR3 DNA reads TGCGCCAGCAGCTGGGGAAGGAACCAAGAGACCCAGTACTTC.

This clonotype came up a few times. This rearrangement joins TRBV30 to TRBJ2-1, with 11 bases matching TRBD2. Trimming took 5 bases from V and 2 from J; bases not matched to a gene: 14. Germline-derived CDR1 and CDR2 are GTSNPN and SVGIG (reference sequence). The CDR3 spans 18 residues. The CDR3 DNA is TGTGCCTGGGCTCCCGGAGTAGCGGGAGGGCTCACCTACAATGAGCAGTTCTTC. Amino acids: CAWAPGVAGGLTYNEQFF.

The genes are TRBV28 and TRBJ2-1; 7 positions match TRBD2. Germline values: CDR1 MDHEN, CDR2 SYDVKM. This CDR3 spans 13 amino acids. After removal of 8 bases from V and 9 bases from J, the junction contained 10 bases not matched to a gene. The CDR3 here is CASLGTNLFEQFF. The CDR3 DNA reads as TGTGCCAGCTTAGGGACTAATCTGTTTGAGCAGTTCTTC.

This sequence joins TRBV20-1 and TRBJ2-2; 9 bases match TRBD1. The CDR3 runs to 13 residues. The V segment lost 6 bases and the J segment 6 bases; nucleotides outside the gene matches: 5. Germline CDR1 and CDR2: DFQATT and SNEGSKA (reference sequence). CDR3 DNA: TGCAGTGCAACCGGGACAGGGCCCGGGGAGCTGTTTTTT. Translated: CSATGTGPGELFF.

V usage is TRBV24-1 and J usage is TRBJ1-2; 7 bases map to TRBD1. This CDR3 region has 13 residues. Germline V CDR1 and CDR2: KGHDR, SFDVKD. Trimming took 4 bases from V and 7 from J; bases not matched to a gene: 5. CDR3 in DNA: TGTGCCACCAGTGAAGGGACAGTTGGTGGCTACACCTTC. Translated, it gives CATSEGTVGGYTF.